The clone carrying this TCR beta chain turned up a few times. The antigen remains undetermined. This record belongs to a study of human T cells and chemical hapten exposure. Germline V CDR1 and CDR2: MNHEY, SVGAGI. The V gene lost 2 bases and the J gene lost 2 bases, with 9 bases spanning the gap. The length of the CDR3 is 14 residues. Single cDNA molecules in the library carried unique molecular identifiers attached during preparation. TCRdb itself ran the RACE reads through MiXCR, one entry per CDR3 protein. The sample holds about 120,000 distinct CDR3 sequences, about 12% seen once. Stated time point: patch test 1, 2 weeks after DPC sensitization. Noted treatment: therapeutic diphenylcyclopropenone sensitization with weekly scalp DPC. Study outcomes and limitations: The number of TCRs over 1 in 1000 frequency stayed unchanged after DPC.

The receptor comes from a woman between 50 and 59 years old with alopecia areata. Some clones in this sample may be carry-over from other donors' samples. Sequenced material: whole blood, taken in connection with sensitization to the hapten diphenylcyclopropenone (DPC). V and J are TRBV6-5 and TRBJ2-5; weak D call: TRBD2 (6 bases). This CDR3 is CASSYGTLQETQYF. In DNA, the CDR3 is TGTGCCAGCAGTTACGGGACTTTACAAGAGACCCAGTACTTC.